The clone carrying this T cell receptor beta chain was counted a few times. The sample is drawn from a study of blood T cell repertoires in COVID-19. Germline assignment: CDR1 MGHDK and CDR2 SYGVNS. This CDR3 contains 13 residues. V was pared by 2 bases and J by 1 base, with 5 bases between. Authors' data handling: Reference gene primer amplification gave nucleated cell count estimates. TCRdb's table, derived via immunoSEQ multiplex PCR, lists solely in-frame clones and lacks some. V and J calls plus clone size are reproduced from that table; the DNA served to infer D and trimming. The table has approximately 240,000 clones, 65% to 90% seen once.

This sequence was found in a woman aged 80 or over with active or convalescent COVID-19. V is TRBV25-1 and J is TRBJ1-1, with D unresolved. Material for sequencing was peripheral blood. The CDR3 reads CASSEGGNTEAFF. The CDR3 DNA is TGTGCCAGCAGTGAAGGCGGGAACACTGAAGCTTTCTTT.